The subject of this entry is one TCR beta chain. Germline values: CDR1 DFQATT, CDR2 SNEGSKA (reference sequence). This CDR3 is 11 amino acids long. Trimming removed 5 bases at V and 4 bases at J, with 9 bases between. TCRdb keeps only in-frame clones here, not all; method: immunoSEQ multiplex PCR. The profile shows about 400,000 clones, more than 70% of them singletons. This sample is drawn from a study of blood T cell repertoires in COVID-19. Study as a whole: Recovery among Cohort 3 donors was established by two negative PCRs, clearance, or symptom resolution.

The chain is built from TRBV20-1 and TRBJ2-7; TRBD1 is a possible D gene (5 bases). Sequenced: PBMCs or T cells enriched from blood (not recorded which). The sequence derives from a man in his forties in a cohort exposed to, infected with or recovered from COVID-19 (not recorded which). The CDR3 bases are TGCAGTGCTGTGACAGAATACGAGCAGTACTTC. Its translation: CSAVTEYEQYF.